Shown below are 24 T cell receptor beta chains from a single sample sequenced in a study of blood T cells in healthy people across ages. Alongside a J-beta primer mix, a sample-barcoded 5' primer served in a second PCR lasting roughly 7 to 11 cycles. A single record per CDR3 protein comes from TCRdb applying MiXCR to the 5' RACE reads. The sample includes roughly 500,000 distinct CDR3 sequences, approximately 25% of them seen just once. The sample also formed part of further work on T cells of mothers and their children.

The material sequenced was blood. These TCRs come from a boy aged 5-17 years in good health.

The V call is TRBV25-1, the J call TRBJ1-1; 7 positions match TRBD1. The CDR3 loop spans 15 amino acids. Looked up from germline, CDR1 is MGHDK and CDR2 is SYGVNS. J was trimmed by 1 base and V by 8 bases; bases with no gene match: 10. The CDR3 sequence: CASAKPGTENTEAFF. Here the CDR3 DNA reads TGTGCCAGCGCAAAACCCGGGACAGAGAACACTGAAGCTTTCTTT.

CDR3: CASSPDLWDRRYF. Here the CDR3 DNA reads TGTGCCAGCAGTCCCGATTTATGGGACAGAAGGTACTTC. V and J are TRBV12-3 or TRBV12-4 and TRBJ2-7; 7 nucleotides align to TRBD1. J lost 12 bases, V lost 5 bases, and 13 bases had no gene match. The CDR3 extends over 13 amino acids.

In its sample, this clonotype was seen a few times. The rearrangement links TRBV3-1 to TRBJ2-2, with 7 bases identical to TRBD1. The CDR3 extends over 14 amino acids. V lost 5 bases to trimming and J lost 6 bases; unmatched junction nucleotides: 6. Germline loops: CDR1 LGHDT, CDR2 YNNKEL (reference sequence). CDR3 coding DNA: TGTGCCAGCAGCTATGACAGGGTCTCCGGGGAGCTGTTTTTT. This codes for CASSYDRVSGELFF.

The rearrangement links TRBV4-3 to TRBJ2-5, with D unclear. CDR1 is LGHNA, CDR2 YSLEER, per germline. Trimming removed 0 bases from V and 9 bases from J, with 11 bases in between. This CDR3 has 13 residues. The CDR3 DNA follows: TGCGCCAGCAGCCAAGATCGAGTACGGGCCCAGTACTTC. Translation gives CASSQDRVRAQYF.

The V call is TRBV12-3 or TRBV12-4, the J call TRBJ2-3; D is possibly TRBD2 (6 bases). The CDR3 runs 15 residues. Trimming took off 8 bases at V and 5 bases at J, with 20 bases between the two ends. The CDR3 region is CASSSGTSNGDTQYF. The CDR3 DNA reads as TGTGCCAGCTCCTCAGGGACTTCAAACGGAGATACGCAGTATTTT.

This clonotype showed up just a few times. Its ends do not fully match the called genes, so a read error is possible. This chain connects TRBV15 to TRBJ2-7; D perhaps matches TRBD1 (5 bases). Germline V CDR1 and CDR2: LNHNV, YYDKDF (reference sequence). This CDR3 comprises 14 residues. The CDR3 nucleotides are TGTGCCACCAGCAGAGCAGGGTTCTCCTCCGAGCAGTACTTC. Residues: CATSRAGFSSEQYF.

The rearrangement links TRBV5-5 to TRBJ1-1; no reliable D call. The V end was cut by 6 bases, the J end by 1 base, with 13 bases between. Germline assignment: CDR1 SGHKS and CDR2 YYEKEE (reference sequence). The CDR3 has 14 residues. The CDR3 DNA sequence: TGTGCCAGCACCCCCGGGAGGCAGAACACTGAAGCTTTCTTT. This encodes CASTPGRQNTEAFF.

The rearrangement uses TRBV20-1 and TRBJ2-3; no definite D call. CDR1 and CDR2 from the germline V gene are DFQATT and SNEGSKA (reference sequence). V lost 0 bases to trimming and J lost 0 bases, with 4 bases between them. The CDR3 runs to 13 residues. CDR3 amino acids: CSARDPSTDTQYF. DNA for the CDR3: TGCAGTGCTAGAGACCCCAGCACAGATACGCAGTATTTT.

In this sample, this clonotype turned up a few times. The chain has TRBV30 and TRBJ1-1; 7 positions agree with TRBD1. Trimming at V came to 4 bases and at J to 0 bases, leaving 2 bases not matched to a gene. Germline assignment: CDR1 GTSNPN and CDR2 SVGIG (reference sequence). The CDR3 loop spans 13 amino acids. The CDR3 region is CAWTGQLNTEAFF. The CDR3 DNA reads as TGTGCCTGGACGGGACAGTTGAACACTGAAGCTTTCTTT.

V and J are TRBV28 and TRBJ2-1, with D perhaps being TRBD1 or TRBD2 (5 bases each). The germline V and J ends were trimmed by 5 bases and 0 bases, with 14 bases remaining between them. The CDR3 totals 16 residues. Germline loops: CDR1 MDHEN, CDR2 SYDVKM. The CDR3 nucleotides are TGTGCCAGCAGTCTACAGGACTCGAGCTCCTACAATGAGCAGTTCTTC. This sequence encodes CASSLQDSSSYNEQFF.

This clonotype has only a few counts. Compared with germline, one end of the junction differs, possibly owing to a read error. This chain joins TRBV20-1 and TRBJ2-7; 9 bases align to TRBD2. Germline V gives CDR1 DFQATT, CDR2 SNEGSKA (reference sequence). This CDR3 region has 11 residues. The CDR3 reads CSASRYGTSCF. The CDR3 DNA follows: TGCAGTGCTAGTCGGTATGGGACTAGCTGCTTC.

Points on this clonotype: The junction and the germline gene differ at one end; a read error may be behind it. The chain uses TRBV6-5 and TRBJ2-1; D may correspond to TRBD1 or TRBD2 (6 bases each). CDR3 length: 15 residues. The germline V gene encodes CDR1 MNHEY and CDR2 SVGAGI. DNA of the CDR3: TGTGCCAGCAGTCCAACAGGGACTTCCTGCAATGAGCAGTTCTTC. Translated: CASSPTGTSCNEQFF.

The V gene is TRBV28, the J gene TRBJ1-1; the match to TRBD1 covers 7 bases. Germline CDR1 MDHEN, CDR2 SYDVKM. The J segment lost 10 bases and the V segment lost 5 bases, leaving 13 bases of the junction unmatched. The CDR3 length is 14 residues. The CDR3 is CASSGPGQPRGAFF. In DNA form, the CDR3 reads TGTGCCAGCAGTGGGCCGGGACAGCCAAGGGGAGCTTTCTTT.

This clonotype was picked up a small number of times. The V call is TRBV28, the J call TRBJ1-5; D ambiguous. Germline V gene data show CDR1 as MDHEN and CDR2 as SYDVKM. V was clipped by 5 bases and J by 4 bases, with 9 bases between them. The CDR3 is 13 amino acids. The CDR3 DNA sequence: TGTGCCAGCAGTACCCGACCAAATCAGCCCCAGCATTTT. Translation: CASSTRPNQPQHF.

This sequence joins TRBV29-1 and TRBJ2-1; D ambiguous. The CDR3 sequence is 11 residues long. Trimming took off 7 bases at V and 6 bases at J, with 10 bases between the two ends. Looked up from germline, CDR1 is SQVTM and CDR2 is ANQGSEA. The CDR3 DNA reads TGCAGCGAACGGTGGGGCAATGAGCAGTTCTTC. Protein: CSERWGNEQFF.

This rearrangement joins TRBV20-1 to TRBJ2-7, with 9 bases fitting TRBD2. Per germline, CDR1 DFQATT and CDR2 SNEGSKA (reference sequence). V was clipped by 7 bases and J by 5 bases; unmatched bases: 6. The CDR3 consists of 12 residues. The chain's CDR3 is CSGRGRADEQYF. CDR3 DNA sequence: TGCAGTGGTCGCGGGAGGGCAGACGAGCAGTACTTC.

The chain combines TRBV20-1 with TRBJ2-1; 9 nucleotides line up with TRBD2. Germline CDR1 is DFQATT and CDR2 is SNEGSKA (reference sequence). Germline trimming cut 0 bases from V and 0 bases from J; bases unmatched to any gene: 6. This CDR3 has 17 amino acids. The CDR3 region has the DNA TGCAGTGCTAGAGAAGGGGCTAGCGGGGTCTCCTACAATGAGCAGTTCTTC. It is translated as CSAREGASGVSYNEQFF.

The V call is TRBV7-9, the J call TRBJ1-4, with 10 bases identical to TRBD1. CDR1 and CDR2 (germline): SEHNR, FQNEAQ (reference sequence). CDR3 length: 15 residues. Trimming cost V 4 bases and J 3 bases; bases outside gene matches: 2. The CDR3 sequence: CASSYDRGPNEKLFF. CDR3 DNA: TGTGCCAGCAGCTACGACAGGGGGCCTAATGAAAAACTGTTTTTT.

Turning to this clonotype: At one boundary the junction diverges from the germline segment, which might be a read error. This chain uses TRBV11-2 with TRBJ2-5, with TRBD2 matching 9 bases. Gene TRBJ2-1 matches the end of the DNA better, so the J call may be wrong. Germline values: CDR1 SGHAT, CDR2 FQNNGV. There are 15 residues in the CDR3. CDR3 amino acids: CAGSPISGGINEQFF. The CDR3 nucleotides read TGTGCCGGCAGCCCCATTAGCGGGGGAATTAATGAGCAGTTCTTC.

This chain links TRBV27 with TRBJ1-4, with 7 positions matching TRBD1. The junction had 7 bases not matched to a gene; V was cut back by 7 bases and J by 5 bases. This CDR3 is 14 amino acids long. CDR1 and CDR2 (germline): MNHEY, SMNVEV (reference sequence). Written as DNA, the CDR3 is TGTGCCAGCACCTCCGGGACAGTAAATGAAAAACTGTTTTTT. Protein sequence: CASTSGTVNEKLFF.

Remarks on this clonotype: The CDR3 does not close with the conserved phenylalanine or tryptophan, likely indicating a read error. The rearrangement uses TRBV12-3 or TRBV12-4 and TRBJ2-7; the D is unclear. V was shortened by 3 bases and J by 0 bases, with 9 bases between the two germline ends. The CDR3 contains 14 residues. CDR3 protein: CASSLWLNSYEQYL. CDR3 coding DNA: TGTGCCAGCAGTTTGTGGTTAAACTCCTACGAGCAGTACCTC.

In this sample, this clonotype turned up once. The rearrangement uses TRBV9 and TRBJ2-3, with 16 positions matching TRBD2. The V and J ends lost 0 bases and 7 bases, in that order; junction bases with no gene match: 14. Looked up from germline, CDR1 is SGDLS and CDR2 is YYNGEE. CDR3 length: 20 residues. The CDR3 bases are TGTGCCAGCAGCGTAGACGGCGGGACTAGCGGGAGGGCCGGTAGGAATACGCAGTATTTT. Protein sequence: CASSVDGGTSGRAGRNTQYF.

This clonotype was observed a handful of times. This chain uses TRBV15 with TRBJ2-5; a possible D gene is TRBD1 (5 bases). Germline CDR1 and CDR2: LNHNV and YYDKDF (reference sequence). V was trimmed by 1 base and J by 3 bases, leaving 9 bases between them. This CDR3 contains 14 residues. CDR3 DNA: TGTGCCACCAGCAGAGGTGGGGCGGAAGAGACCCAGTACTTC. Amino acid sequence: CATSRGGAEETQYF. The full variable domain, its missing parts supplied by reference TRBV15 and TRBJ2-5, is DAMVIQNPRYQVTQFGKPVTLSCSQTLNHNVMYWYQQKSSQAPKLLFHYYDKDFNNEADTPDNFQSRRPNTSFCFLDIRSPGLGDTAMYLCATSRGGAEETQYFGPGTRLLVL.

The V and J genes are TRBV7-9 and TRBJ1-4; the match to TRBD1 covers 8 bases. Losses at the gene ends were 5 bases for V and 3 bases for J; bases not matched to a gene: 5. Germline V gives CDR1 SEHNR, CDR2 FQNEAQ (reference sequence). The length of the CDR3 is 15 residues. Here the CDR3 DNA reads TGTGCCAGCAGCCTAAAGACAGGGGCTAATGAAAAACTGTTTTTT. Translation: CASSLKTGANEKLFF.